These 17 T cell receptor beta chains were sequenced from one sample in a study of blood T cell repertoires in COVID-19. Data came from immunoSEQ multiplex PCR; TCRdb stores just in-frame clones and leaves some out. Here the sample spans 200,000 to 250,000 clones, 70% to 90% being singletons. The sample was peripheral blood. Receptors originate from a man between 18 and 35 years old with active or convalescent COVID-19.

This chain uses TRBV9 with TRBJ2-1; 7 bases agree with TRBD1. The CDR3 sequence is 16 residues long. Per the germline V gene, CDR1 is SGDLS and CDR2 is YYNGEE. V shed 3 bases and J 5 bases; nucleotides not matched to a gene: 11. The CDR3 here is CASSARFRGQNNEQFF. The DNA for the CDR3 is TGTGCCAGCAGCGCAAGGTTTAGGGGACAGAACAATGAGCAGTTCTTC.

V and J are TRBV5-1 and TRBJ2-1; D is unresolved. Germline CDR1 is SGHRS and CDR2 is YFSETQ. This CDR3 contains 12 residues. Trimming took 0 bases from V and 8 from J, leaving 6 bases between them. Here the CDR3 DNA reads TGCGCCAGCAGCTTGGGTTTCGATGAGCAGTTCTTC. Residues: CASSLGFDEQFF. Full variable domain (outside the CDR3, taken from reference TRBV5-1 and TRBJ2-1): KAGVTQTPRYLIKTRGQQVTLSCSPISGHRSVSWYQQTPGQGLQFLFEYFSETQRNKGNFPGRFSGRQFSNSRSEMNVSTLELGDSALYLCASSLGFDEQFFGPGTRLTVL.

This chain joins TRBV7-9 and TRBJ2-7; possibly TRBD1 for D (6 bases). The CDR3 consists of 12 residues. Per the germline V gene, CDR1 is SEHNR and CDR2 is FQNEAQ (reference sequence). The V gene lost 5 bases and the J gene lost 5 bases, with 10 bases spanning the gap. CDR3 amino acids: CASSPQGNEQYF. The CDR3 DNA follows: TGTGCCAGCAGCCCACAGGGAAACGAGCAGTACTTC.

This clone was detected only a few times. This rearrangement joins TRBV24-1 to TRBJ2-5; D remains ambiguous. CDR1 is KGHDR, CDR2 SFDVKD, per germline. V was shortened by 7 bases and J by 4 bases, with 15 bases between the two germline ends. The CDR3 covers 14 residues. The CDR3 nucleotides read TGTGCCACCAGCTCGGCCGGGTACCCAGAGACCCAGTACTTC. Its protein is CATSSAGYPETQYF.

The chain links TRBV5-3 to TRBJ2-7; 7 nucleotides match TRBD1. TRBV5-3 carries the ORF label, with uncertain function. V lost 0 bases to trimming and J lost 3 bases; unmatched junction nucleotides: 6. CDR3 length: 15 amino acids. The CDR3 region has the DNA TGTGCCAGAAGCTTGGTCCGTGACAGGGACTACGAGCAGTACTTC. This sequence encodes CARSLVRDRDYEQYF.

V is TRBV5-6 and J is TRBJ2-2; 7 nucleotides match TRBD2. V lost 5 bases to trimming and J lost 4 bases; unmatched junction nucleotides: 11. CDR1 is SGHDT, CDR2 YYEEEE, per germline. The length of the CDR3 is 16 residues. CDR3 nucleotide sequence: TGTGCCAGCAGAACGGTGCGGGAGACGGGCACCGGGGAGCTGTTTTTT. Protein: CASRTVRETGTGELFF. The full variable domain, in which reference TRBV5-6 and TRBJ2-2 provide the parts outside the CDR3, is DAGVTQSPTHLIKTRGQQVTLRCSPKSGHDTVSWYQQALGQGPQFIFQYYEEEERQRGNFPDRFSGHQFPNYSSELNVNALLLGDSALYLCASRTVRETGTGELFFGEGSRLTVL.

The chain is built from TRBV27 and TRBJ1-5, with D unresolved. The germline V gene encodes CDR1 MNHEY and CDR2 SMNVEV (reference sequence). V was cut by 0 bases and J by 0 bases, with 9 bases left in between. The CDR3 length is 16 residues. The DNA for the CDR3 is TGTGCCAGCAGTTTATCTGCAGGTTATAGCAATCAGCCCCAGCATTTT. Encoded protein: CASSLSAGYSNQPQHF.

The genes are TRBV18 and TRBJ2-7, with D possibly being TRBD2 (6 bases). From germline, CDR1 is KGHSH and CDR2 LQKENI. Between the trimmed V and J ends, which lost 6 bases and 5 bases, there was a span of 17 bases. This CDR3 region has 14 residues. CDR3 in amino acids: CASSLLEGSNEQYF. The CDR3 DNA sequence: TGTGCCAGCTCCCTTCTGGAGGGAAGCAACGAGCAGTACTTC.

V usage is TRBV6-1 and J usage is TRBJ1-2, with TRBD1 matching over 9 bases. J was trimmed by 3 bases and V by 0 bases; bases with no gene match: 5. The CDR3 is 16 amino acids. Germline CDR1 MNHNS, CDR2 SASEGT. CDR3 sequence (DNA): TGTGCCAGCAGTGAAGCGGACAACAGGGGGCACTATGGCTACACCTTC. The encoded protein is CASSEADNRGHYGYTF.

The chain links TRBV13 to TRBJ2-4; TRBD1 aligns across 7 bases. Germline trimming cut 0 bases from V and 7 bases from J; bases unmatched to any gene: 12. Germline CDR1 is PRHDT and CDR2 is FYEKMQ (reference sequence). CDR3 size: 17 residues. This CDR3 is CASSLGRQGLTGNIQYF. CDR3 DNA: TGTGCCAGCAGCTTAGGCCGCCAAGGCCTGACAGGGAACATTCAGTACTTC.

The genes are TRBV10-3 and TRBJ1-5; D perhaps matches TRBD1 (6 bases). From germline, CDR1 is ENHRY and CDR2 SYGVKD. CDR3 size: 13 residues. Trimming took off 11 bases at V and 5 bases at J, with 16 bases between the two ends. The CDR3 loop is CASRGGADQPQHF. The CDR3 DNA reads TGTGCCTCCCGGGGGGGGGCGGATCAGCCCCAGCATTTT.

V gene TRBV27 combines with J gene TRBJ1-1; D is unclear. V lost 7 bases to trimming and J lost 10 bases, with 13 bases between them. Germline V gene data show CDR1 as MNHEY and CDR2 as SMNVEV (reference sequence). The CDR3 consists of 11 residues. The chain's CDR3 is CASNGVEGAFF. The CDR3 DNA sequence: TGTGCCAGCAACGGGGTCGAAGGAGCTTTCTTT.

The chain has TRBV7-5 and TRBJ2-7; whether TRBD2, the table's D call, matches the DNA was not checked. TRBV7-5 constitutes a pseudogene. This CDR3 has 16 residues. The DNA of the CDR3 is TGTGTCAGAAGCTTAGTTCCGGGAGGGACGGACTACGAGCAGTACTTC. The encoded protein is CVRSLVPGGTDYEQYF.

The rearrangement joins TRBV18 to TRBJ1-6, with 10 bases lining up with TRBD1. CDR3 length: 16 amino acids. CDR1 KGHSH and CDR2 LQKENI come from the germline V gene. With V trimmed by 3 bases and J by 3 bases, 2 bases remained unmatched. The CDR3: CASSPRTGGYNSPLHF. The CDR3 nucleotides read TGTGCCAGCTCACCCCGGACAGGGGGCTATAATTCACCCCTCCACTTT. Full variable domain (missing parts from reference TRBV18 and TRBJ1-6): NAGVMQNPRHLVRRRGQEARLRCSPMKGHSHVYWYRQLPEEGLKFMVYLQKENIIDESGMPKERFSAEFPKEGPSILRIQQVVRGDSAAYFCASSPRTGGYNSPLHFGNGTRLTVT.

CDR3 nucleotides: TGCAGCGTTGACAAGCTGAACACCGGGGAGCTGTTTTTT. This gives the protein CSVDKLNTGELFF. The chain has TRBV29-1 and TRBJ2-2; D remains unclear. The CDR3 runs 13 residues. CDR1 SQVTM and CDR2 ANQGSEA come from the germline V gene. Trimming cost V 3 bases and J 1 base, with 6 bases left between them.

The J gene is TRBJ2-7, the V gene TRBV6-5; 8 nucleotides agree with TRBD1. With V trimmed by 4 bases and J by 2 bases, 7 bases remained unmatched. This CDR3 is 15 amino acids long. Germline lookup yields CDR1 MNHEY and CDR2 SVGAGI. CDR3 region: CASSWGRTGTYEQYF. The CDR3 DNA reads as TGTGCCAGCAGTTGGGGGAGGACAGGGACCTACGAGCAGTACTTC.

The chain links TRBV18 to TRBJ1-2; D perhaps matches TRBD1 (5 bases). Trimming stripped 3 bases from V and 3 bases from J, with 11 bases between. The germline gives CDR1 KGHSH, CDR2 LQKENI. The CDR3 is 14 residues long. The DNA for the CDR3 is TGTGCCAGCTCACCTATCGACAGTGACTATGGCTACACCTTC. Protein sequence: CASSPIDSDYGYTF.